Listed below are T cell receptor beta chains from one sample, sequenced in a study of OX40 agonist ivuxolimab in advanced cancers. The data were produced by immunoSEQ multiplex PCR, yet TCRdb's version contains in-frame clones alone and is incomplete. The sample records about 54,000 clones, approximately 89% being singletons. This specimen was CD4+ or CD8+ T cells sorted from blood, taken in a trial of the OX40 agonist ivuxolimab. Source of these receptors: an adult with an advanced solid tumor such as melanoma, head and neck, liver or kidney cancer. Each CDR3 is given with its conserved first and last residue. Each record gives: J gene, V gene, D gene, clone size, CDR3 DNA, CDR3 protein. D genes are given only for firm matches. Size tells how often a clone was seen (once, few, many) or the class of an expanded clone, and some rows leave it out.

TRBJ1-4,TRBV27,TRBD1,NA,TGTGCCAGCAGAGATGGGACAGGGGGTCGGGATGAAAAACTGTTTTTT,CASRDGTGGRDEKLFF
TRBJ1-3,TRBV9,NA,NA,TGTGCCAGCAGCGCCAGGACAGCTCTACAAAGCTCTGGAAACACCATATATTTT,CASSARTALQSSGNTIYF
TRBJ2-3,TRBV27,NA,NA,TGTGCCAGCAGTTACACTAGCTCCCCAGATACGCAGTATTTT,CASSYTSSPDTQYF
TRBJ2-7,TRBV6-6,NA,NA,TGTGCCAGCAGTTATTCCGACAGAACCTACGAGCAGTACTTC,CASSYSDRTYEQYF
TRBJ2-7,TRBV7-9,NA,NA,TGTGCCAGCAGCTTCCCTTGGGGGGGCCAGAACTCCTACGAGCAGTACTTC,CASSFPWGGQNSYEQYF
TRBJ1-6,TRBV7-9,NA,few,TGTGCCAGCAGCTTAGGTGGGGATTCACCCCTCCACTTT,CASSLGGDSPLHF
TRBJ2-3,TRBV13,TRBD2,NA,TGTGCCAGCAGCCCCTGGACTAGCGGGGAAAACACAGATACGCAGTATTTT,CASSPWTSGENTDTQYF
TRBJ2-7,TRBV28,NA,NA,TGTGCCAGCAGTTGGCACAGGGCCTACGAGCAGTACTTC,CASSWHRAYEQYF
TRBJ2-1,TRBV27,NA,NA,TGTGCCAGCAGCACCGGATCCTCTTTTGGTGAGCAGTTCTTC,CASSTGSSFGEQFF
TRBJ2-7,TRBV27,TRBD2,NA,TGTGCCAGCAGCCCTTATCCTAGCGGGAGGGCCCAGGTGGGGTACGAGCAGTACTTC,CASSPYPSGRAQVGYEQYF
TRBJ1-6,TRBV6-5,NA,NA,TGTGCCAGCAGTTACATGGCAGGGTCTAATTCACCCCTCCACTTT,CASSYMAGSNSPLHF
TRBJ1-3,TRBV7-6,TRBD1,NA,TGTGCCAGCAGCCCGTACAGGGGGTCGGACACCATATATTTT,CASSPYRGSDTIYF
TRBJ2-5,TRBV11-2,TRBD1,once,TGTGCCAGCAGCTTAGGTTCGGGACAGCTTAACAAAGAGACCCAGTACTTC,CASSLGSGQLNKETQYF
TRBJ2-7,TRBV2,TRBD1,NA,TGTGCCAGCAGTGATGTACAGGGGGTCTACGAGCAGTACTTC,CASSDVQGVYEQYF
TRBJ2-1,TRBV20-1,TRBD2,once,TGCAGTCTCCTCGGGGGGGGACAGTTCTTC,CSLLGGGQFF
TRBJ1-1,TRBV27,NA,NA,TGTGCCAGCAGTTTAGGGGAGGGGGTAGGGACTGAAGCTTTCTTT,CASSLGEGVGTEAFF
TRBJ2-2,TRBV28,NA,NA,TGTGCCAGCAGCCCTCGGACCTACCTCCTTGGCACCGGGGAGCTGTTTTTT,CASSPRTYLLGTGELFF
TRBJ2-1,TRBV5-5,NA,NA,TGTGCCAGCAGCTTGGGGTCCACATCTCACAATGAGCAGTTCTTC,CASSLGSTSHNEQFF
TRBJ2-7,TRBV5-6,NA,NA,TGTGCAACCCGCTTGTTGGGTTCTGGGTACGAGCAGTACTTC,CATRLLGSGYEQYF
TRBJ2-6,TRBV7-8,NA,NA,TGTGCCAGCAGCTTAGCGGGCTCTGGGGCCAACGTCCTGACTTTC,CASSLAGSGANVLTF
TRBJ2-7,TRBV6-1,NA,NA,TGTGCCAGCTCACCGACAGATATATACGAGCAGTACTTC,CASSPTDIYEQYF
TRBJ1-6,TRBV19,NA,NA,TGTGCCAGTACCCCCAGTATCGGAGGGGGTAGGTCACCCCTCCACTTT,CASTPSIGGGRSPLHF
TRBJ1-3,TRBV7-2,NA,NA,TGTGCCAGCAGCTTAGAAGGGCTAGAGGAACCCTCTGGAAACACCATATATTTT,CASSLEGLEEPSGNTIYF
TRBJ1-1,TRBV9,NA,once,TGTGCCAGCAGCGGATCGACGGTTAACACTGAAGCTTTCTTT,CASSGSTVNTEAFF
TRBJ2-5,TRBV7-9,NA,NA,TGTGCCAGCGGTTTTAGCCCCGGCGCGTTCCAAGAGACCCAGTACTTC,CASGFSPGAFQETQYF
TRBJ2-7,TRBV27,TRBD2,few,TGTGCCAGCAGTTCGGGAGGCTACGAGCAGTACTTC,CASSSGGYEQYF
TRBJ1-2,TRBV2,NA,NA,TGTGCCAGCAGTGAGGGCATCCGTTCGTATAACTATGGCTACACCTTC,CASSEGIRSYNYGYTF
TRBJ2-1,TRBV7-6,TRBD2,NA,TGTGCCAGCAGTCGGACTAGCGGGAGGCATGAGCAGTTCTTC,CASSRTSGRHEQFF
TRBJ2-3,TRBV14,NA,NA,TGTGCCAGCAGCCAGGGGTTTGGTACAGATACGCAGTATTTT,CASSQGFGTDTQYF
TRBJ2-2,TRBV6-5,NA,NA,TGTGCCAGCAGTTACGAGACGGGTTCCGGGGAGCTGTTTTTT,CASSYETGSGELFF
TRBJ2-7,TRBV6-5,NA,NA,TGTGCCAGCAGTTACTCCCTGGGTTACGAGCAGTACTTC,CASSYSLGYEQYF
TRBJ2-7,TRBV13,NA,NA,TGTGCCAGCAGCATCCAGGGGCCCTCAACCTACGAGCAGTACTTC,CASSIQGPSTYEQYF
TRBJ2-3,TRBV6-5,NA,NA,TGTGCCAGCAGTTACACCGGGACATACACAGATACGCAGTATTTT,CASSYTGTYTDTQYF
TRBJ1-3,TRBV6-1,NA,NA,TGTGCCAGCAGTGAACAGGTTGAAAACACCATATATTTT,CASSEQVENTIYF
TRBJ2-1,TRBV7-9,TRBD2,NA,TGTGCCAGCAGCTTCAGCGGGGGGGCTTTAAATGAGCAGTTCTTC,CASSFSGGALNEQFF
TRBJ2-1,TRBV19,TRBD2,NA,TGTGCCAGTACCCATTTGGGGACTAGCGGGAGAAATGAGCAGTTCTTC,CASTHLGTSGRNEQFF
TRBJ2-1,TRBV7-2,NA,NA,TGTGCCAGCAGCTTCGGGGGTGGAAAGGATGAGCAGTTCTTC,CASSFGGGKDEQFF
TRBJ1-6,TRBV12-2,NA,NA,TGTGCAAGTCGCGGGATGGAGGGGTCTACGTCACCCCTCCACTTT,CASRGMEGSTSPLHF
TRBJ1-1,TRBV30,TRBD1,NA,TGTGCCTGGGAGGGGGCGCGGACTGAAGCTTTCTTT,CAWEGARTEAFF
TRBJ2-1,TRBV27,TRBD1,NA,TGTGCCAGCAGTTCGCGGACAGGGGGGATCTACAATGAGCAGTTCTTC,CASSSRTGGIYNEQFF
TRBJ2-3,TRBV7-2,TRBD2,NA,TGTGCCAGCAGCGGGACTAGCGGGAGGGCAGATACGCAGTATTTT,CASSGTSGRADTQYF
TRBJ2-7,TRBV28,TRBD1,NA,TGTGCCAGCAGTGGGGCCGGACAGGGGCCTCAGTACTTC,CASSGAGQGPQYF
TRBJ2-1,TRBV19,TRBD2,NA,TGTGCCAGTAGTATAGATCGGGCTAGCGGGAGGCTTAACAATGAGCAGTTCTTC,CASSIDRASGRLNNEQFF
TRBJ2-5,TRBV27,NA,NA,TGTGCCAGCAGTCCGATTCGTTTGACAGTTCAAGAGACCCAGTACTTC,CASSPIRLTVQETQYF
TRBJ1-2,TRBV28,NA,NA,TGTGCCAGCAGTTTCCTGTCGGGGGAGCGCTACACCTTC,CASSFLSGERYTF
TRBJ2-7,TRBV25-1,NA,NA,TGTGCCAGCAGTGAATCGGGGACATTCAGCCCCGAGCAGTACTTC,CASSESGTFSPEQYF
TRBJ2-7,TRBV13,TRBD1,NA,TGTGCCAGCAGCTTAACGGAACAGGGGTACTACGAGCAGTACTTC,CASSLTEQGYYEQYF
TRBJ1-1,TRBV5-1,NA,NA,TGCGCCAGCAGCTTGGATCCCATGAACACTGAAGCTTTCTTT,CASSLDPMNTEAFF
TRBJ2-7,TRBV20-1,NA,NA,TGCAGTGCTAGGGACTCCTACGAGCAGTACTTC,CSARDSYEQYF
TRBJ2-1,TRBV7-7,TRBD2,NA,TGTGCTAGCAGCTTGGGACTAGCGGGAGTGAATGAGCAGTTCTTC,CASSLGLAGVNEQFF
TRBJ2-1,TRBV11-2,TRBD1,once,TGTGCCAGCAGCTTAAACCGCGACAGGGGCGTCAATGAGCAGTTCTTC,CASSLNRDRGVNEQFF
TRBJ2-7,TRBV4-3,NA,NA,TGCGCCAGCAGCCAAGATCGAGGGGCACGACGCGAGCAGTACTTC,CASSQDRGARREQYF
TRBJ1-1,TRBV28,TRBD1,NA,TGTGCCAGCAGTTTTTGGACAGGGTCCGCTGAAGCTTTCTTT,CASSFWTGSAEAFF
TRBJ2-1,TRBV14,NA,NA,TGTGCCAGCAGTTTCGGACAGAGCGGTGAGCAGTTCTTC,CASSFGQSGEQFF
TRBJ1-6,TRBV10-3,NA,NA,TGTGCCATCAGACCGGGGGATAATTCACCCCTCCACTTT,CAIRPGDNSPLHF
TRBJ1-1,TRBV4-3,NA,NA,TGCGCCAGCAGCCATGAACAGACCACAGGGTTGGGCACTGAAGCTTTCTTT,CASSHEQTTGLGTEAFF
TRBJ1-6,TRBV27,NA,NA,TGTGCCAGCAGTTTATCCGGGGGAAGGTCACCCCTCCACTTT,CASSLSGGRSPLHF
TRBJ1-2,TRBV27,NA,NA,TGTGCCAGCAGTCCGGGGACGGTCCGAGGCTACACCTTC,CASSPGTVRGYTF
TRBJ2-7,TRBV13,TRBD2,NA,TGTGCCAGCAGCTCGACTAGCGGGCCATCCTACGAGCAGTACTTC,CASSSTSGPSYEQYF